The present TCR beta chain was sequenced within a study of cytomegalovirus exposure and HLA in healthy donors (dated by TCRdb to about 2017). For the wider study: An earlier analysis of 587 of the donors reported 250 to 350 Gb of sequence data and 117 million unique TCR beta sequences obtained from 180 million or so T cells. Of the 398 genotyped donors, 81% were placed in the genetic ancestry cluster associated with self-reported Caucasian donors. The number of typed donors differed by locus: roughly 629-640 for A, B, C, DRB1 and DQB1; some 540 for DQA1; roughly 600 for DPA1; and some 430 for DPB1. To study patterns of TCR occurrence, a later analysis re-analyzed previously published TCR beta repertoires from 700 or so donors and added high-resolution HLA genotyping. Using immunosequencing, the study profiled T cell repertoires from about 620 subjects and related those repertoires to cytomegalovirus serostatus. In addition to the first cohort of 666 subjects, a separate validation cohort of 130 or so different subjects was used. On average, around 200,000 unique TCR beta nucleotide sequences were sequenced per donor among a few hundred genotyped donors of the cohort, with around 19% of those sequences being non-productive. The later analysis used no new phenotypic data to find candidate immune exposures, relying instead on TCR beta sequences and their occurrence across donors. Approximately 300 gigabases of sequencing data and 70 million to 95 million unique TCR sequences made up an early release that covered nearly 650 HLA-typed donors. Four to six DR-DQ haplotypes were handled as single units for association and clustering, since linkage in the cohort was strong. The study aimed to test whether cataloging public T cell receptors could reveal signatures of past pathogen exposure. Every repertoire in the discovery cohort had been generated on one and the same sequencing platform. A later genetic analysis used genome-wide SNP genotypes for about three fifths of the 666 donors, treating that subset as a discovery cohort. In an earlier analysis of around 540 of the donors, high-throughput TCR beta sequencing was used to judge whether each TCR beta V gene segment behaved as functional or pseudogenic. Donor age, sex, ethnicity and CMV serostatus were compiled together with the repertoire data. To predict cytomegalovirus infection status, the study brought together high-throughput TCR immunosequencing, statistical association of individual TCRs with disease status, and machine learning. HLA typing included class I and class II loci at four-digit resolution. Overall study results and their limits: Some IMGT-functional V segments, including TRBV6-2 and TRBV6-3, could not be told apart with the 87-base-pair reads, so those segments were excluded. HLA typing was unavailable for some donors at each locus, so association tests used only the typed subset. According to a later genetic analysis, donors in an Asian-associated ancestry cluster had fewer N-insertions in productive TCRs than the approximately 650-donor mean. In a later analysis, HLA-associated TCR beta chains were found to be more clonally expanded and to have lower generation probabilities than equally common non-associated chains. According to a later analysis, parvovirus B19, influenza, CMV and Epstein-Barr virus appeared linked to several top co-occurrence clusters. In vitro tests confirmed that a few of the cytomegalovirus-associated TCR beta chains recognize cytomegalovirus antigens. Approximately 16 rarely observed V segments, including chromosome 9 orphons, were excluded from the earlier analysis of a few hundred of the donors because counts were too low. The classifier was reported to diagnose cytomegalovirus status with high specificity and sensitivity in both the original and validation cohorts. In a later analysis, the rate of TCR association differed among HLA loci, with DRB1 alleles having the most associated TCRs and HLA-C alleles having the fewest. CMV serostatus was the only immune exposure information available for the cohort. A group of highly shared sequence variants was considered likely to be a technical artifact of the sequencing pipeline. Presence/absence analyses assumed roughly uniform sequencing depth across donors, an assumption that may not hold. Linkage disequilibrium might explain the correlated functional status among segregating V segments, but an unknown experimental factor could not be ruled out. A total of 164 TCR beta chains were listed by the study as associated with cytomegalovirus. Most TCR sequences were observed very rarely across donors, whereas some public TCRs were present in many individuals. When HLA alleles, especially DR and DQ, strongly co-occurred, attributing TCR associations to individual alleles was difficult. A later genetic analysis associated a missense DCLRE1C variant with V-gene and J-gene trimming of TCR beta chains, and an independent cohort replicated the association. In an earlier analysis of some 500 of the donors, most TCR beta V segments appeared in productive rearrangements about 90% or about 30% of the time, broadly matching IMGT annotations. This cohort had only TCR beta chains sequenced, and the lack of alpha or paired-chain data limited which features could be detected. A further reported finding was that TCR beta sequences accurately predicted the HLA-A and HLA-B alleles for most subjects in the first cohort. In a later analysis, around 15,000 TCR beta sequences were associated with specific HLA alleles at a false discovery rate of 0.05. According to a later analysis, most CMV-associated TCR beta chains appeared to be HLA-restricted, and the HLA associations seemed to be driven largely by CMV exposure. According to the authors, the approach could potentially be generalized to other disease states and immunological phenotypes.

The germline V gene (reference sequence) sets CDR1 to SGHNT and CDR2 to YYREEE. The junction carries 10 bases between V and J, which are trimmed by 1 base and 3 bases respectively. Spanning cysteine to phenylalanine, the CDR3 consists of 14 amino acids. Only the CDR3 region is kept as DNA, spanning 42 bases read in frame from base 1. The cohort was made up of under 800 healthy bone marrow donors. All cohort members were sampled while nominally healthy, although unrecorded immune exposures were likely present. The donor was CMV seropositive and belonged to the group of a few hundred seropositive cohort members. A peripheral blood sample was collected from each donor, and TCR beta sequencing was performed on peripheral blood mononuclear cells. The Qiagen DNeasy Blood Extraction Kit was used to extract genomic DNA from the blood cell samples. To prepare the library, the immunoSEQ multiplex PCR assay was applied. For the multiplex PCR, a mixture combining 60 forward primers for TCR Vbeta segments and 13 reverse primers for TCR Jbeta segments was used. Amplification of the CDR3 region of rearranged TCR beta genes was performed with a multiplex PCR assay on genomic DNA. On the Illumina HiSeq System, the amplified TCR beta libraries were sequenced as 87-base-pair reads. The source study handled its data this way. A later analysis tallied tens of millions of unique TCR beta chains across the 600 to 700 repertoires, and about 10 million of those chains were shared by two or more donors. Raw reads were error-corrected and collapsed into unique sequences by a nearest-neighbor algorithm in which closely related sequences were merged to remove PCR and sequencing errors. V, D and J gene segments were assigned by aligning CDR3 sequences to IMGT reference sequences. For a sequence to be retained, a match of at least six nucleotides to both a V gene segment and a J gene segment was required. A rearrangement was called productive if the CDR3 had no stop codons and remained in frame with V and J, and every other rearrangement was called non-productive. CDR3 was defined by IMGT convention, running from the second conserved V-encoded cysteine to the conserved J-encoded phenylalanine. In an earlier analysis of just under 600 of the donors, sequences lacking an unambiguous match to a single V gene segment were excluded. An earlier analysis of 587 of the donors called V segments functional above 56.7% productive rearrangements and segregating when the between-donor standard deviation exceeded 5%. To diagnose cytomegalovirus status from the catalog of TCR beta chain sequences, a statistical classification framework was built. V and J gene assignment, in a later analysis, came from comparing TCR nucleotide sequences with IMGT/GENE-DB human TR gene sequences. In a later analysis, CDR3 sequences and most-parsimonious VDJ recombination scenarios were assigned using the TCRdist pipeline. In a later analysis, every TCR beta chain was defined by the combination of its CDR3 amino acid sequence and its V-gene family, and reads without a unique V-gene family were dropped. A later analysis removed 592 highly shared, low-generation-probability nucleotide sequences to deal with suspected cross-contamination and a sequencing artifact. A later analysis calculated a clonal expansion index for each public chain from normalized within-repertoire ranks of inferred template counts. Generation probabilities in a later analysis came from a VDJ recombination model fitted to out-of-frame rearrangements, and those results were checked against IGoR. A later analysis scored TCR-TCR, TCR-HLA and TCR-CMV co-occurrence with hypergeometric tests, applying a repertoire-size bias correction to TCR pairs. To estimate false discovery rates, a later analysis permuted the HLA or CMV assignments 20 times. In a later analysis, co-occurring TCRs were grouped with DBSCAN, and TCRdist sequence similarity was added when clustering was performed within HLA-allele-positive subsets. Co-occurrence clustering excluded repertoires with fewer than 30,000 or more than 120,000 public chains, plus five with anomalous nucleotide sharing. The table comes from immuneACCESS by way of TCRdb, which keeps in-frame sequences with V and J called. Part of the clones is missing from these tables; in studies checked, under half for an unresolved V gene and the rest for unknown reasons. V and J calls and clone size come straight from that table; D and trimming were deduced from the DNA. This sample holds 130,000 or so clones; 76% were observed only once. The biggest ten clones account for under 2% of the sample.

Concerning this clone itself: The clone's antigen remains unknown. The sample holds no much larger clone one base away, and base qualities are not on file.

The rearranged segments are TRBV5-4 and TRBJ1-1; the D gene assignment is ambiguous. The sequenced material came from PBMCs. The source of this sequence is a female donor in good health and CMV-seropositive. The DNA sequence is TGTGCCAGCAGCTTGACCTCCGGGGACACTGAAGCTTTCTTT. This gives the protein CASSLTSGDTEAFF.